These 19 T cell receptor beta chains came from one sample sequenced in a study of cytomegalovirus exposure and HLA in healthy donors (dated by TCRdb to 2015 to 2018). The library was generated by the immunoSEQ multiplex PCR assay. A mixture of 60 forward primers for TCR Vbeta segments and 13 reverse primers for TCR Jbeta segments was used in the multiplex PCR. This is the immuneACCESS table as TCRdb keeps it, with only in-frame sequences that have V and J called. A part of the clones is gone; compared with another copy, unresolved V genes explain less than half, and the rest is unexplained. Per the sample table, the count is about 110,000 clones. The ten largest clones represent approximately 6.8% of the sample. Sequencing was done on a sample of PBMCs. These receptors were obtained from a man aged 35 to 55 in good health and CMV-seropositive.

The chain uses TRBV15 and TRBJ2-3; the D is unclear. This CDR3 has 13 residues. Germline CDR1 reads LNHNV; CDR2 reads YYDKDF (reference sequence). Trimming pared 3 bases from V and 4 bases from J, leaving 8 bases between. The CDR3, as DNA: TGTGCCACCAGCAGGAACAACGCAGATACGCAGTATTTT. Its protein product is CATSRNNADTQYF.

This sequence joins TRBV4-2 and TRBJ2-7; D not certain. The CDR3 loop spans 14 amino acids. Trimming removed 4 bases from V and 2 bases from J, with 12 bases in between. The germline CDR1 and CDR2 sequences are LGHNA and YNFKEQ. This chain's CDR3 is CASSRRLPAYEQYF. CDR3 DNA sequence: TGTGCCAGCAGCCGCAGACTGCCTGCCTACGAGCAGTACTTC.

This chain uses TRBV28 with TRBJ2-1; TRBD2 aligns across 7 bases. The CDR3 sequence is 14 residues long. V lost 2 bases and J lost 9; bases outside the gene matches: 7. Per germline, CDR1 MDHEN and CDR2 SYDVKM. CDR3 bases: TGTGCCAGCAGTTTAGCGGGAGAAAGGGGTGAGCAGTTCTTC. This codes for CASSLAGERGEQFF.

This chain uses TRBV7-3 with TRBJ2-3; 10 positions agree with TRBD2. Germline V gene lookup returns CDR1 SGHTA and CDR2 FQGTGA. The CDR3 is 15 residues long. Trimming at V came to 5 bases and at J to 4 bases, leaving 6 bases not matched to a gene. For the CDR3, the DNA is TGTGCCAGCAGCCTGTTAGCGGGAGGCGCAGATACGCAGTATTTT. Its translation: CASSLLAGGADTQYF.

The chain has TRBV28 and TRBJ1-4; TRBD1 matches 9 bases. J lost 8 bases, V lost 5 bases, and 6 bases had no gene match. The CDR3 has 14 amino acids. CDR1 and CDR2 from the germline V gene are MDHEN and SYDVKM. CDR3 loop: CASSTGTGREKLFF. CDR3 bases: TGTGCCAGCAGTACCGGGACAGGGCGGGAAAAACTGTTTTTT.

V and J are TRBV7-2 and TRBJ1-1; D uncertain. V was shortened by 11 bases and J by 2 bases, with 9 bases between the two germline ends. The CDR3 is 11 amino acids. Germline V gene lookup returns CDR1 SGHTA and CDR2 FQGNSA. CDR3 DNA sequence: TGTGCCGGGCGCAGAAACACTGAAGCTTTCTTT. Amino acids: CAGRRNTEAFF. The whole variable domain, remainder taken from reference TRBV7-2 and TRBJ1-1, is GAGVSQSPSNKVTEKGKDVELRCDPISGHTALYWYRQSLGQGLEFLIYFQGNSAPDKSGLPSDRFSAERTGGSVSTLTIQRTQQEDSAVYLCAGRRNTEAFFGQGTRLTVV.

The gene calls are TRBV6-6 and TRBJ2-7, with D possibly TRBD2 on 6 matching bases. Germline V gene lookup returns CDR1 MNHNY and CDR2 SVGAGI (reference sequence). The CDR3 runs to 15 residues. V gave up 8 bases and J gave up 0 bases, with 17 bases separating them. This CDR3 is CASSNNGGFSYEQYF. The CDR3 DNA reads TGTGCCAGCTCCAACAACGGGGGTTTCTCCTACGAGCAGTACTTC.

CDR3 nucleotides: TGTGCCAGCAGTCGCACGGTCGGGGAGCTGTTTTTT. Protein sequence: CASSRTVGELFF. This chain connects TRBV28 to TRBJ2-2; D gene uncertain. V dropped 5 bases and J dropped 7 bases, with 8 bases sitting between them. The CDR3 totals 12 residues. CDR1 and CDR2 from the germline V gene are MDHEN and SYDVKM.

The V and J genes are TRBV7-2 and TRBJ2-4, with 7 nucleotides matching TRBD2. The length of the CDR3 is 16 residues. Looked up from germline, CDR1 is SGHTA and CDR2 is FQGNSA. Losses at the gene ends were 4 bases for V and 8 bases for J; bases not matched to a gene: 14. This chain's CDR3 is CASSYIRLARGDIQYF. In DNA form, the CDR3 reads TGTGCCAGCAGCTACATACGACTAGCCCGAGGTGACATTCAGTACTTC.

The rearrangement joins TRBV7-8 to TRBJ2-7; D remains unclear. Germline CDR1 is SGHVS and CDR2 is FQNEAQ. With 4 bases removed from V and 3 bases from J, the gap between germline ends came to 10 bases. CDR3 length equals 13 residues. CDR3 region: CASSSYSSYEQYF. Here the CDR3 DNA reads TGTGCCAGCAGCTCGTACTCAAGCTACGAGCAGTACTTC.

As DNA, the CDR3 is TGTGCCAGCAGCTTGACTAGCGGGAGAGAAGAGACCCAGTACTTC. Translated: CASSLTSGREETQYF. The J gene is TRBJ2-5, the V gene TRBV2, with 12 bases matching TRBD2. The length of the CDR3 is 15 residues. Germline V gives CDR1 SNHLY, CDR2 FYNNEI. J lost 3 bases, V lost 6 bases, and 5 bases had no gene match.

This chain uses TRBV6-5 with TRBJ2-7; 8 bases align to TRBD2. The CDR3 spans 13 residues. Unmatched junction bases numbered 9, after V lost 11 bases and J lost 3 bases. Germline CDR1 MNHEY, CDR2 SVGAGI. CDR3 nucleotide sequence: TGTGCCGCGGGTGGGGCGGGGGGCTACGAGCAGTACTTC. This codes for CAAGGAGGYEQYF.

This rearrangement joins TRBV5-6 to TRBJ2-5, with a possible D match to TRBD1 (6 bases). V lost 5 bases and J lost 7, with 15 bases in between. The CDR3 is 13 residues long. Germline V gene data show CDR1 as SGHDT and CDR2 as YYEEEE. This chain's CDR3 is CASRTQGSGTQYF. The CDR3 DNA sequence: TGTGCCAGCAGAACACAGGGTTCGGGGACCCAGTACTTC.

CDR3: CASSLAGTSYRGGTDTQYF. Here the CDR3 DNA reads TGTGCCAGCAGCTTAGCTGGGACTAGCTACAGGGGGGGCACAGATACGCAGTATTTT. The V gene is TRBV7-8, the J gene TRBJ2-3; possibly TRBD2 for D (9 bases). CDR3 length: 19 residues. Germline CDR1 is SGHVS and CDR2 is FQNEAQ. The V gene lost 0 bases and the J gene lost 1 base, with 20 bases spanning the gap.

The chain joins TRBV5-1 to TRBJ1-2, with D perhaps TRBD1 (5 bases). The CDR3 is 14 amino acids. V shed 0 bases and J shed 6 bases, with 12 bases lying between them. The germline gives CDR1 SGHRS, CDR2 YFSETQ. CDR3 loop: CASSLDPGMNGYTF. The DNA for the CDR3 is TGCGCCAGCAGCTTGGACCCAGGGATGAATGGCTACACCTTC.

The rearrangement links TRBV18 to TRBJ2-7; unclear D gene. The length of the CDR3 is 17 residues. Trimming left V 1 base short and J 1 base short, with 17 bases between. Germline loops: CDR1 KGHSH, CDR2 LQKENI. For the CDR3, the DNA is TGTGCCAGCTCACCACGGGCAGAATTAAGCCGTTCCTACGAGCAGTACTTC. It codes for CASSPRAELSRSYEQYF. Full variable domain (rest looked up from reference TRBV18 and TRBJ2-7): NAGVMQNPRHLVRRRGQEARLRCSPMKGHSHVYWYRQLPEEGLKFMVYLQKENIIDESGMPKERFSAEFPKEGPSILRIQQVVRGDSAAYFCASSPRAELSRSYEQYFGPGTRLTVT.

The chain joins TRBV7-3 to TRBJ2-5, with 10 bases matching TRBD2. V was clipped by 2 bases and J by 5 bases; unmatched bases: 5. CDR1 and CDR2 from the germline V gene are SGHTA and FQGTGA. CDR3 length equals 15 residues. DNA of the CDR3: TGTGCCAGCAGCTTACTAGCGGGAGTCTGGGAGACCCAGTACTTC. Encoded protein: CASSLLAGVWETQYF.

J is TRBJ2-7 and V is TRBV27; 8 nucleotides line up with TRBD2. The CDR3 has 13 residues. V trimming: 5 bases; J trimming: 8 bases; junction bases outside the gene matches: 8. CDR1 is MNHEY and CDR2 is SMNVEV in the germline V gene (reference sequence). CDR3 sequence: CASSDGRGLKQYF. As DNA, the CDR3 is TGTGCCAGCAGTGACGGGAGGGGACTAAAGCAGTACTTC.

This rearrangement joins TRBV27 to TRBJ1-1; D might be TRBD1 (5 bases). Germline V gives CDR1 MNHEY, CDR2 SMNVEV (reference sequence). CDR3 size: 15 residues. The ends were cut back, 3 bases at V and 2 bases at J, with 13 bases in the middle. DNA of the CDR3: TGTGCCAGCAGTTTCCCGACAGCGGGCAACACTGAAGCTTTCTTT. It codes for CASSFPTAGNTEAFF.